This T cell receptor (beta chain) was identified in a study of T cells in women clearing cervical HPV infection (dated by TCRdb to the late 2010s). Background for the entire study: The cases were 25 to 30 women with histologically confirmed HPV16-related CIN3 or worse, and 2 of these cases were invasive cancers. The 20 to 25 controls were women who cleared a single incident HPV16 infection within 12 months without developing precancer or cancer. Blood from cases was collected at the visit at which the lesion was first identified, whereas blood from controls was collected once infection was no longer detected. Among cases, blood sampling came a median of roughly 140 days after lesion detection, with an interquartile range of about 80 to 220 days. HLA typing was available for only a few women, so HLA type could not be excluded as a confounder. Nested within Costa Rica's Guanacaste HPV Natural History Study, an exploratory proof-of-principle case-control study compared TCR repertoires across cervical HPV16 outcomes. Cases and controls were matched on age within five years and on year of sample collection. A median age of approximately 32 years was observed in cases versus 37 to 40 in controls, and no significant differences in baseline characteristics were found. In the parent cohort, some 10,000 women aged 18 or older were enrolled in Guanacaste, Costa Rica, during about 1993 to 1995 and were followed for 6 to 7 years. Five blinded duplicates per group were added as quality controls, so that 60 or so samples were obtained: 50 or so participants and some 10 replicates. Points the paper makes about the study in general: Whether associations preceded infection or resulted from infection could not be shown with the cross-sectional design, and effector/memory subsets and HPV-specific T cells were not isolated. TRBV6-7 relative abundance was lower in cases than in controls (0.11% versus 0.16%; Bonferroni P = 0.0008). T-cell numbers per sample were unknown, so richness differences could reflect varying T-cell content rather than repertoire biology. Significantly higher TCR repertoire richness was observed in CIN3+ cases than in controls across sequencing depths, whereas no difference in evenness was found. Cases were distinguished from controls with an estimated AUC of roughly 0.81 by random forest classifiers combining richness and V gene abundances.

For CDR1 and CDR2, the germline V gene lists KGHSH and LQKENI. The CDR3 sequence holds 16 residues, the cysteine and phenylalanine included. Only the CDR3 bases that were read are kept: 39 of them, in frame from base 1. Every participant had a single incident cervical HPV16 infection, and prevalent HPV16 infections were excluded. Cervical HPV DNA was detected by MY09/MY11 PCR and genotyped by dot-blot hybridization. Around 15 mL of heparinized blood were centrifuged, and the buffy coat was split into aliquots, frozen at -30 degrees C, and then kept at -80 degrees C. Genomic DNA was extracted from buffy coat specimens using QIAGEN kits. In the case of this clone: The antigen it binds to is not known. The read ends 3 residues shy of where the CDR3 ends; the end is completed using the germline J gene.

TCR beta CDR3 regions were amplified by multiplex PCR using the immunoSEQ assay from an average of 1200 ng genomic DNA per sample. The assay corrected primer bias using a complete synthetic TCR repertoire to establish an amplification baseline. The amplicons were sequenced on the Illumina platform. The authors processed their data as follows. Error correction of the sequences involved clustering with frequency ratios plus a modified nearest-neighbor algorithm, after which the sequences were analyzed in the immunoSEQ Analyzer using IMGT gene definitions. At each rarefaction depth, TCR richness and evenness were averaged over 20 rarefaction repeats, and samples with fewer sequences than the depth were excluded. V, D and J gene relative abundances were compared between groups with Wilcoxon rank sum tests, applying FDR correction. An intraclass correlation of roughly 96% for TCR richness and an average of 76.4% across some 70 gene segments were obtained from the blinded duplicates. As stored in TCRdb, this immuneACCESS dataset retains in-frame rearrangements with V and J assigned. A fraction of the clones does not appear; measured against another copy, unresolved V genes explain less than half of the discrepancy, and the remainder lacks a known reason. That table supplies the V and J calls and clone size; D and trimming were determined from the DNA. The sample has 31,000 or so clones on record. The ten largest clones capture 3.5% of the sample.

This sequence originates from a woman aged 18 to 75 with a cervical HPV16 infection that either progressed to CIN3+ or cleared (not recorded which). The sequence is built from TRBV18 and TRBJ1-2, with the D gene not clear enough to name. The specimen sequenced was blood buffy coat. The part of the CDR3 DNA that was read is TGTGCCAGCCCAAAACTAGCGGTCTTCTCCTACAATGAC. Its protein reads: CASPKLAVFSYND. The full CDR3 sequence reads CASPKLAVFSYNDYTF. Joined to the reference TRBV18 and TRBJ1-2 proteins, this CDR3 gives the full variable domain: NAGVMQNPRHLVRRRGQEARLRCSPMKGHSHVYWYRQLPEEGLKFMVYLQKENIIDESGMPKERFSAEFPKEGPSILRIQQVVRGDSAAYFCASPKLAVFSYNDYTFGSGTRLTVV.